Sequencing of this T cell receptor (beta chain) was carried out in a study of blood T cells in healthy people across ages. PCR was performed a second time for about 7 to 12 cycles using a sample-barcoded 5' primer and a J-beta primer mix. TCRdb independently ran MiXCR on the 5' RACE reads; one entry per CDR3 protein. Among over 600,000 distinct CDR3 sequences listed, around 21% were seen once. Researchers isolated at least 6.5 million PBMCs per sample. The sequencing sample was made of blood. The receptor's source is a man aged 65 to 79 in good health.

DNA of the CDR3: TGCAGCGTTTGGGGAGGGGCGAGCCAGAACACTGAAGCTTTCTTT. Translation gives CSVWGGASQNTEAFF. The chain uses TRBV29-1 and TRBJ1-1; TRBD1 is a possible D gene (5 bases). Germline-derived CDR1 and CDR2 are SQVTM and ANQGSEA. The ends were cut back, 5 bases at V and 1 base at J, with 17 bases in the middle. The CDR3 consists of 15 residues.